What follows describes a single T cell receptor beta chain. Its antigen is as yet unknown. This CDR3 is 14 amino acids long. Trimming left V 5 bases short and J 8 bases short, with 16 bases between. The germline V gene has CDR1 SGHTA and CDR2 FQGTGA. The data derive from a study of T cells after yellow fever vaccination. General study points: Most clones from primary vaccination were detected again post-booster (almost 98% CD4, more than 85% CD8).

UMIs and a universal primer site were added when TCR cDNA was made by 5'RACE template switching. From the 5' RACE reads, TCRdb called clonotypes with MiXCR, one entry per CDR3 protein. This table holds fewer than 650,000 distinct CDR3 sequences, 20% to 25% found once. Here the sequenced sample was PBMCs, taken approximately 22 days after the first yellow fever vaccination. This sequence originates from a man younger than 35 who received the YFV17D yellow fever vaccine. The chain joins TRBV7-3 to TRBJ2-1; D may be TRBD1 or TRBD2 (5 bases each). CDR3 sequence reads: CASSPTGAKYEQFF. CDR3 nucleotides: TGTGCCAGCAGCCCCACCGGGGCCAAATATGAGCAGTTCTTC. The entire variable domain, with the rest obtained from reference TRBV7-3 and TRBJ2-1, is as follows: GAGVSQTPSNKVTEKGKYVELRCDPISGHTALYWYRQSLGQGPEFLIYFQGTGAADDSGLPNDRFFAVRPEGSVSTLKIQRTERGDSAVYLCASSPTGAKYEQFFGPGTRLTVL.